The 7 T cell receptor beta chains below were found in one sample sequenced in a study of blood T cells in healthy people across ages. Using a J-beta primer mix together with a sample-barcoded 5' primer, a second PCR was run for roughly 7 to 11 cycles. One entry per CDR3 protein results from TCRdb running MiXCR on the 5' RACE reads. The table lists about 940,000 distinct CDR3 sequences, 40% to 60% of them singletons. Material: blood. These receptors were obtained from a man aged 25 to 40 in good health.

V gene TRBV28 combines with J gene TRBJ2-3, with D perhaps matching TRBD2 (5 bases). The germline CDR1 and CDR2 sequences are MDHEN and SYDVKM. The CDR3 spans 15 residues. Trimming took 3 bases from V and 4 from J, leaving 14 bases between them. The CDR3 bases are TGTGCCAGCAGTTTGCCGGTAGCCGGGGCAGATACGCAGTATTTT. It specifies CASSLPVAGADTQYF.

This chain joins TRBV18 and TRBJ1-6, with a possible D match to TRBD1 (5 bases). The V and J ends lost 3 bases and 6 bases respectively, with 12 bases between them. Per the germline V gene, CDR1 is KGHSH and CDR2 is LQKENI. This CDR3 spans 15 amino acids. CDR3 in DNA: TGTGCCAGCTCACCCGCAGGGACCTCTAATTCACCCCTCCACTTT. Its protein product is CASSPAGTSNSPLHF.

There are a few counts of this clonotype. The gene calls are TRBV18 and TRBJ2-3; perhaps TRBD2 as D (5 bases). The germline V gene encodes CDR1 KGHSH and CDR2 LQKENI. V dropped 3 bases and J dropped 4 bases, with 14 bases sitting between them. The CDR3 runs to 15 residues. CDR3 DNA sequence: TGTGCCAGCTCACCCGCGGGCGACGAGTCAGATACGCAGTATTTT. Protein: CASSPAGDESDTQYF.

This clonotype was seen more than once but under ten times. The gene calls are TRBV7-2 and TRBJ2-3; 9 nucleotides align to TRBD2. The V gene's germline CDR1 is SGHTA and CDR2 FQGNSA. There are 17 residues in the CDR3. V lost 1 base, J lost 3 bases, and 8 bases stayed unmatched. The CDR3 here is CASSLEPGAGGTDTQYF. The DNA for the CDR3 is TGTGCCAGCAGCTTAGAACCCGGAGCGGGGGGAACAGATACGCAGTATTTT.

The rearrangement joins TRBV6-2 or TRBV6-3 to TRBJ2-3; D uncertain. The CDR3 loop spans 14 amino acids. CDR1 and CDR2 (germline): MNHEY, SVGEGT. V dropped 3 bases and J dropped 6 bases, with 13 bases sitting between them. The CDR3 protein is CASSYNEPTDTQYF. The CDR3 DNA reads TGTGCCAGCAGTTATAACGAACCTACGGATACGCAGTATTTT.

Here the CDR3 reads CASSFRTGGVGEQYF. The CDR3 region has the DNA TGTGCCAGCAGTTTTCGAACAGGTGGGGTGGGGGAGCAGTACTTC. V usage is TRBV27 and J usage is TRBJ2-7, with D possibly matching TRBD1 (5 bases). Germline assignment: CDR1 MNHEY and CDR2 SMNVEV (reference sequence). The germline V and J ends were trimmed by 3 bases and 7 bases, with 19 bases remaining between them. CDR3 length: 15 amino acids.

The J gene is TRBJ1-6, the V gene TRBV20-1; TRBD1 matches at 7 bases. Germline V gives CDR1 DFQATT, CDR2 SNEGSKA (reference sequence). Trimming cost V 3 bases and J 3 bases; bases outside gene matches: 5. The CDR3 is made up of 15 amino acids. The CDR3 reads CSARAGGLYNSPLHF. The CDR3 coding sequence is TGCAGTGCTAGGGCAGGGGGGCTCTATAATTCACCCCTCCACTTT.